The source of this TCR beta chain is a study of cytomegalovirus exposure and HLA in healthy donors. Whole-study findings and limits: A later analysis by the authors found several of the most significant clusters apparently linked to common viral pathogens. Prior analysis indicated that the majority of TCR beta V segments exhibited productivity approximately 87% or approximately 30% of the time. In most subjects, TCR beta sequences reportedly gave accurate predictions of HLA-A and HLA-B alleles.

Comments on this clone: As yet, its antigen is unknown.

PCR amplification relied on 60 Vbeta primers (plus 13 Jbeta primers). Profiled with immunoSEQ multiplex PCR; TCRdb holds only in-frame clones, not every one. The sample lists approximately 130,000 clones, around 78% seen once, with approximately 6.5% in the top ten. The V segment lost 1 base and the J segment 8 bases; nucleotides outside the gene matches: 7. Germline CDR1 SGHRS, CDR2 YFSETQ. The CDR3 has 14 residues. The receptor comes from a woman between 35 and 50 years old in good health and CMV-seronegative. J is TRBJ1-2 and V is TRBV5-1; TRBD1 matches 8 bases. The sequenced sample was PBMCs. The CDR3 reads CASSLSRGPGGYTF. The DNA of the CDR3 is TGCGCCAGCAGCTTGTCCAGGGGGCCGGGCGGCTACACCTTC.